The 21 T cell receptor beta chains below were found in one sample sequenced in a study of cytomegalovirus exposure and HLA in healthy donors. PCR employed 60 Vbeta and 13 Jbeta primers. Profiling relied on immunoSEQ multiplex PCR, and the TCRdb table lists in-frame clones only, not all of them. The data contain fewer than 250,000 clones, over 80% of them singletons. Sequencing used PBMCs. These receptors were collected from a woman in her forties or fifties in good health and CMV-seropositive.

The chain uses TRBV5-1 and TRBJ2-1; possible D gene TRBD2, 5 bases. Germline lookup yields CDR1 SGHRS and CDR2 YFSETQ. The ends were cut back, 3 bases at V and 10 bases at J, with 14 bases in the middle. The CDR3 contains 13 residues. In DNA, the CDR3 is TGCGCCAGCAGCTCCGATGGACGGGGAGAGCAGTTCTTC. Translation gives CASSSDGRGEQFF.

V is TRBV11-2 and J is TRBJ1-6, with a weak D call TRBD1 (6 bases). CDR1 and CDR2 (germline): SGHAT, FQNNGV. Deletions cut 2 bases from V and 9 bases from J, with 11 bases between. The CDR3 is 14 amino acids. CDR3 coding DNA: TGTGCCAGCAGCTTACGGGACACCACTTCACCCCTCCACTTT. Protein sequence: CASSLRDTTSPLHF. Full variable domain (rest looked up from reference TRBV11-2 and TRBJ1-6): EAGVAQSPRYKIIEKRQSVAFWCNPISGHATLYWYQQILGQGPKLLIQFQNNGVVDDSQLPKDRFSAERLKGVDSTLKIQPAKLEDSAVYLCASSLRDTTSPLHFGNGTRLTVT.

CDR3 protein: CASSSTGGGDEQYF. CDR3 in DNA: TGCGCCAGCAGCTCCACGGGGGGAGGGGACGAGCAGTACTTC. J is TRBJ2-7 and V is TRBV5-1; 7 bases fit TRBD2. The J segment lost 5 bases and the V segment lost 3 bases, leaving 8 bases of the junction unmatched. CDR1 SGHRS and CDR2 YFSETQ come from the germline V gene. The CDR3 consists of 14 residues.

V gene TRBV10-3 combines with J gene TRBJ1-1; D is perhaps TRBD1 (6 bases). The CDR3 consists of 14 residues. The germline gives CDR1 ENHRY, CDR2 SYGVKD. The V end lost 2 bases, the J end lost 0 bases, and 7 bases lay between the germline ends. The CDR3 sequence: CAISEGQLNTEAFF. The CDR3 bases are TGTGCCATCAGTGAGGGACAGTTGAACACTGAAGCTTTCTTT.

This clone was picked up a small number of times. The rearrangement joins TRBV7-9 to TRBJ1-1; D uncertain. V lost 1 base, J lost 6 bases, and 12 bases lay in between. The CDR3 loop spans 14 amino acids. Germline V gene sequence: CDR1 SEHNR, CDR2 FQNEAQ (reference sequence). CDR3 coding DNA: TGTGCCAGCAGCTTAGGAGCGGGTCTTCCTGAAGCTTTCTTT. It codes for CASSLGAGLPEAFF.

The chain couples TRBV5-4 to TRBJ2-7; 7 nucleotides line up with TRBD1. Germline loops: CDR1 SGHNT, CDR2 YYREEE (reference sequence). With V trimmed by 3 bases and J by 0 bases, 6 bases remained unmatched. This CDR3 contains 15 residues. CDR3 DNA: TGTGCCAGCAGCTACGGACAGGTAAACTCCTACGAGCAGTACTTC. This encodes CASSYGQVNSYEQYF.

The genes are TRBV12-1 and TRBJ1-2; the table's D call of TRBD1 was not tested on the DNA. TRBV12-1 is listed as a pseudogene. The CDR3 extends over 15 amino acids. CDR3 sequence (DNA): TGTGCCAGCAGCACGGACAGGGGGAAAGACTATGGCTACACCTTC. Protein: CASSTDRGKDYGYTF.

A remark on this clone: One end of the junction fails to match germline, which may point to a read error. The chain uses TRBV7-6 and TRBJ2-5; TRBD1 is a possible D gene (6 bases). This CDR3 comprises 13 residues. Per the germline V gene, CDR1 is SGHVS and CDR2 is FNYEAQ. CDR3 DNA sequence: TGTGCCGGCAGCCTAACAGGGCAAGAGACCCAGTACTTC. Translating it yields CAGSLTGQETQYF.

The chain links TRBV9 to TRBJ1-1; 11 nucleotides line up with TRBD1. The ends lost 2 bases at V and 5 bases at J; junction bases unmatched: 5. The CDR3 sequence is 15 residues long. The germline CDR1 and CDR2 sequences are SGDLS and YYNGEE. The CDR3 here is CASSVPGTGGTEAFF. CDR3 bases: TGTGCCAGCAGCGTTCCCGGGACAGGGGGAACTGAAGCTTTCTTT.

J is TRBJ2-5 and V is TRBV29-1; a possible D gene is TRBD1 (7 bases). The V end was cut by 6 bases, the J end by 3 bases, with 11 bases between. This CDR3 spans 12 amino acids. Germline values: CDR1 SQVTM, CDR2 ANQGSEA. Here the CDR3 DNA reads TGCAGCGTCCAGGGGGGTAAAGAGACCCAGTACTTC. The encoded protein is CSVQGGKETQYF.

The CDR3 sequence: CASTAGRTSGANVLTF. The CDR3 nucleotides read TGTGCCAGCACGGCGGGGCGGACCTCTGGGGCCAACGTCCTGACTTTC. The chain combines TRBV9 with TRBJ2-6; tentatively, D is TRBD2 (6 bases). Germline CDR1 reads SGDLS; CDR2 reads YYNGEE. Trimming pared 6 bases from V and 0 bases from J, leaving 13 bases between. The length of the CDR3 is 16 residues. Full variable domain (missing parts from reference TRBV9 and TRBJ2-6): DSGVTQTPKHLITATGQRVTLRCSPRSGDLSVYWYQQSLDQGLQFLIQYYNGEERAKGNILERFSAQQFPDLHSELNLSSLELGDSALYFCASTAGRTSGANVLTFGAGSRLTVL.

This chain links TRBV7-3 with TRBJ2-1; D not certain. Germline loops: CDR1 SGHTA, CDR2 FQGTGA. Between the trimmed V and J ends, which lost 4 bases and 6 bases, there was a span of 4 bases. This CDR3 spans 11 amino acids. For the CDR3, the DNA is TGTGCCAGCAGCTCCGGCAATGAGCAGTTCTTC. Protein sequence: CASSSGNEQFF.

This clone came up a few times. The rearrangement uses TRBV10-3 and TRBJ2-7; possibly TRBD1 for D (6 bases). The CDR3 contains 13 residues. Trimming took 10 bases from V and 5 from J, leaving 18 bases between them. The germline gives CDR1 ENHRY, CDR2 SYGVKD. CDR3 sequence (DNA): TGTGCCACGGATCCTACAGGGTCCCACGAGCAGTACTTC. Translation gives CATDPTGSHEQYF.

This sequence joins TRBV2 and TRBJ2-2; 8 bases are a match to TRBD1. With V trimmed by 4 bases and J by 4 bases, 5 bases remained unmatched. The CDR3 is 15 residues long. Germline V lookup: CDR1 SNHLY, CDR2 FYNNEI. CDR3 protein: CASSGDRGITGELFF. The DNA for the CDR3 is TGTGCCAGCAGTGGTGACAGGGGTATCACCGGGGAGCTGTTTTTT.

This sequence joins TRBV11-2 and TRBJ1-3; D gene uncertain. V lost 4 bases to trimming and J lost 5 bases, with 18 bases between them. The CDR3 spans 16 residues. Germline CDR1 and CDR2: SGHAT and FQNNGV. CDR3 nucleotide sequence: TGTGCCAGCAGCTCCACCTTAGGGAGTCAGAGAAACACCATATATTTT. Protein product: CASSSTLGSQRNTIYF.

The CDR3 reads CASSFEAKPEDTQYF. CDR3 nucleotide sequence: TGCGCCAGCAGCTTCGAAGCGAAGCCGGAGGATACGCAGTATTTT. The genes are TRBV5-1 and TRBJ2-3, with D uncertain. CDR3 length: 15 residues. The germline V gene encodes CDR1 SGHRS and CDR2 YFSETQ. V gave up 2 bases and J gave up 6 bases, with 16 bases separating them.

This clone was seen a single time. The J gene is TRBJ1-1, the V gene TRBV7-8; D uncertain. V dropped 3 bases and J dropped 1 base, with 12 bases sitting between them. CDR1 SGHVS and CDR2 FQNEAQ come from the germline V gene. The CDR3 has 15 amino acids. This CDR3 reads CASSLQPRGNTEAFF. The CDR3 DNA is TGTGCCAGCAGCTTGCAACCCAGAGGGAACACTGAAGCTTTCTTT.

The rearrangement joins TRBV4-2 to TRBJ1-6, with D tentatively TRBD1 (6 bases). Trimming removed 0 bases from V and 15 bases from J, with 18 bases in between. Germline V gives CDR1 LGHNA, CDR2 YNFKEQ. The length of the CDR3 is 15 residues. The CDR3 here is CASSQDGLTGSYLHF. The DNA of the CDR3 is TGTGCCAGCAGCCAAGATGGTCTGACAGGATCTTACCTCCACTTT.

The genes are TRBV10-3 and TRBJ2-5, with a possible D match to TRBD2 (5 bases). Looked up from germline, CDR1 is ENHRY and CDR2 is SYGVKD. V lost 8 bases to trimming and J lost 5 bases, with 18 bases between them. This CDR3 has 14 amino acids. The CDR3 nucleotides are TGTGCCATCGGGCGGGCCCTACTGCAGGAGACCCAGTACTTC. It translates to CAIGRALLQETQYF.

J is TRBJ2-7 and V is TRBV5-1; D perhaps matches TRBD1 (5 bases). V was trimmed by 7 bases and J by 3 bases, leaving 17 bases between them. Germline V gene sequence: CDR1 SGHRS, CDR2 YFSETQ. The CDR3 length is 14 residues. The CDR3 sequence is CASQESTDYYEQYF. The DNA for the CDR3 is TGCGCCAGCCAAGAATCGACAGATTACTACGAGCAGTACTTC.

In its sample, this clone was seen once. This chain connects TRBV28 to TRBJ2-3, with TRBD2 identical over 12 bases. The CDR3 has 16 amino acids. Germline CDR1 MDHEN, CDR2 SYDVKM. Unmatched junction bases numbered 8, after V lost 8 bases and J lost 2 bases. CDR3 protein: CASGKLAGGVTDTQYF. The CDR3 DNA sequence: TGTGCCAGCGGCAAACTAGCGGGGGGCGTCACAGATACGCAGTATTTT. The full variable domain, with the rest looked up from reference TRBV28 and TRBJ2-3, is DVKVTQSSRYLVKRTGEKVFLECVQDMDHENMFWYRQDPGLGLRLIYFSYDVKMKEKGDIPEGYSVSREKKERFSLILESASTNQTSMYLCASGKLAGGVTDTQYFGPGTRLTVL.